A selection of T cell receptor beta chains follows, all from one sample in a study of T cell repertoires in cytomegalovirus infection. One entry per CDR3 protein results from TCRdb running MiXCR on the reads. The repertoire consists of 450,000 to 650,000 distinct CDR3 sequences, with about 40% occurring once and the leading ten covering about 48%. The antigens of these receptors remain unknown. Sequencing was performed on cultured PBMCs, taken from culture after CMV antigen stimulation. These receptor sequences come from a human donor in good health (CMV status not recorded). Some clones in this sample may be carry-over from other donors' samples. Each CDR3 is given with its conserved first and last residue. A D gene is named only where the DNA matches it firmly. Not every row has a clone size; where given, it reads once, few, many or a size class.

cdr3_length | clone_size | j_call | d_call | v_call | cdr3_nt | cdr3_aa
15 | NA | TRBJ2-7 | NA | TRBV20-1 | TGCAGTGCTAACCCCCCGATAGAAGTATTGTACGAGCAGTACTTC | CSANPPIEVLYEQYF
13 | NA | TRBJ2-3 | TRBD1 | TRBV29-1 | TGCAGCGAACGACAGGGTAGCACAGATACGCAGTATTTT | CSERQGSTDTQYF
16 | NA | TRBJ1-2 | TRBD1 | TRBV7-6 | TGTGCCAGCAGCTTCCTCAACCCGGGACAGGGGGACAGCCTAACCTTC | CASSFLNPGQGDSLTF
16 | NA | TRBJ2-7 | TRBD2 | TRBV7-2 | TGTGCCGGCAGCCCCAGGACTAGCGGGGGGGCTTTGGAGCAGTACTTC | CAGSPRTSGGALEQYF
15 | few | TRBJ2-5 | TRBD2 | TRBV14 | TGTGCCAGCAGCCAACTACTAGCGGATCAAGAGACCCAGTACTTC | CASSQLLADQETQYF
15 | once | TRBJ1-2 | TRBD1 | TRBV27 | TGTGCCAGCAGTTTGCAACCGGGACAGGGGATAAGCTACACCTTC | CASSLQPGQGISYTF
13 | NA | TRBJ2-5 | NA | TRBV12-3/TRBV12-4 | TGTGCCAGCAGTATCAGGGGTACGGAGACCCAGTACTTC | CASSIRGTETQYF
14 | NA | TRBJ1-4 | NA | TRBV5-5 | TGTGCCAGCAGCATGAACAGGGTCGATGAAAAACTGTTTTTT | CASSMNRVDEKLFF
18 | NA | TRBJ2-7 | TRBD2 | TRBV12-5 | TGTGCTAGTGGTTTGACGACAGCGGGAGGGACTACTCCATACGAGCAGTACTTC | CASGLTTAGGTTPYEQYF
13 | NA | TRBJ1-4 | NA | TRBV20-1 | TGCAGTGCCGACCGGACAACTAATGAAAAACTGTTTTTT | CSADRTTNEKLFF
16 | NA | TRBJ1-1 | TRBD1 | TRBV7-2 | TGTGCCAGCAGCTTGAACAGGGGCAGGTTAAACACTGAAGCTTTCTTT | CASSLNRGRLNTEAFF
12 | NA | TRBJ2-1 | NA | TRBV7-2 | TGTGCCTGCAGCCCCGCGGATAATGAGCAGTTCTTC | CACSPADNEQFF
16 | many | TRBJ1-3 | TRBD1 | TRBV6-1 | TGTGCCAGCAGCAGCACTACAGGGGCGGCTGGAAACACCATATATTTT | CASSSTTGAAGNTIYF
16 | NA | TRBJ2-1 | NA | TRBV12-5 | TGTGCTAGTGGTTTGGGCCACACCTTCTCCTACAATGAGCAGTTCTTC | CASGLGHTFSYNEQFF
15 | NA | TRBJ2-2 | NA | TRBV6-5 | TGTGCCAGCAGTTACGAACAGGGCGGCACCGGGGAGCTGTTTTTT | CASSYEQGGTGELFF
14 | NA | TRBJ2-1 | NA | TRBV7-8 | TGTGCCAGCAGCCATGGGGTGGGCTACAATGAGCAGTTCTTC | CASSHGVGYNEQFF
13 | few | TRBJ1-1 | TRBD1 | TRBV19 | TGTGCCAGTAGCAACGACAGGGGGACTGAAGCTTTCTTT | CASSNDRGTEAFF
13 | NA | TRBJ2-1 | TRBD1 | TRBV5-1 | TGCGCCAGCAGCCCACAGGGGGTCTCTGAGCAGTTCTTC | CASSPQGVSEQFF
16 | NA | TRBJ1-3 | NA | TRBV10-3 | TGTGCCATCAGTGAGCGACCCCAATACTCTGGAAACACCATATATTTT | CAISERPQYSGNTIYF
14 | many | TRBJ1-5 | NA | TRBV7-2 | TGTGCCAGCAGCTTAAGTGGCCCCAATCAGCCCCAGCATTTT | CASSLSGPNQPQHF
15 | NA | TRBJ2-7 | NA | TRBV6-1 | TGTGCCAGCAAGATACCTCGGGGGACAGACTACGAGCAGTACTTC | CASKIPRGTDYEQYF
14 | NA | TRBJ2-1 | NA | TRBV7-2 | TGTGCCAGCAGCTCGATCCGTGGGAACAATGAGCAGTTCTTC | CASSSIRGNNEQFF
18 | few | TRBJ1-3 | NA | TRBV6-1 | TGTGCCAGCAGTTCCGATTCGGGGAAAGAAGGGTCTGGAAACACCATATATTTT | CASSSDSGKEGSGNTIYF
15 | NA | TRBJ2-1 | NA | TRBV12-3/TRBV12-4 | TGTGCCAGCAGCGAACTAAGACAGGGACTCGATGAGCAGTTCTTC | CASSELRQGLDEQFF
15 | few | TRBJ1-5 | NA | TRBV28 | TGTGCCAGCAGTCTACTTTCGGGTGGGGGTCAGCCCCAGCATTTT | CASSLLSGGGQPQHF
14 | NA | TRBJ2-5 | TRBD1 | TRBV28 | TGTGCCAGCAGCCCAACAGACAGGGAAGAGACCCAGTACTTC | CASSPTDREETQYF
15 | NA | TRBJ2-1 | TRBD2 | TRBV2 | TGTGCCAGCAGTTCCGGGACTACCCCCTACAATGAGCAGTTCTTC | CASSSGTTPYNEQFF
14 | few | TRBJ2-1 | NA | TRBV7-2 | TGTGCCAGCAGCTTGATAGGGAACTACAATGAGCAGTTCTTC | CASSLIGNYNEQFF
13 | few | TRBJ2-2 | NA | TRBV7-2 | TGTGCCAGCAGTTTACAGTACACCGGGGAGCTGTTTTTT | CASSLQYTGELFF
13 | NA | TRBJ1-2 | NA | TRBV11-2 | TGTGCCAGCAGCTTAGTAGGGGCGGCTGGCTACACCTTC | CASSLVGAAGYTF
15 | few | TRBJ2-2 | TRBD1 | TRBV6-1 | TGTGCCAGCAGTGACCCCAGGGGGACCGCCGGGGAGCTGTTTTTT | CASSDPRGTAGELFF
15 | NA | TRBJ2-5 | TRBD1 | TRBV7-6 | TGTGCCAGCAGCTTTTGGACAGGCCGACAAGAGACCCAGTACTTC | CASSFWTGRQETQYF
16 | few | TRBJ2-1 | NA | TRBV6-1 | TGTGCCAGCAGTGAATTTTGGGGGAGCTCCTACAATGAGCAGTTCTTC | CASSEFWGSSYNEQFF
13 | many | TRBJ1-2 | TRBD1 | TRBV7-9 | TGTGCCAGCAGCTCCGGGACAGCCTATGGCTACACCTTC | CASSSGTAYGYTF
12 | few | TRBJ1-5 | NA | TRBV19 | TGTGCCAGTAGTATCTCTAAGGAGCCCCAGCATTTT | CASSISKEPQHF
14 | NA | TRBJ2-3 | NA | TRBV27 | TGTGCCAGCAGTTTGTTTCAACGAACAGATACGCAGTATTTT | CASSLFQRTDTQYF
13 | NA | TRBJ2-1 | NA | TRBV24-1 | TGTGCCACCAGTGACACCCAGACAGGGAGGGTATACTTC | CATSDTQTGRVYF
12 | NA | TRBJ1-2 | NA | TRBV9 | TGTGCCAGCAACCGGAATGGGATCGGCTACACCTTC | CASNRNGIGYTF